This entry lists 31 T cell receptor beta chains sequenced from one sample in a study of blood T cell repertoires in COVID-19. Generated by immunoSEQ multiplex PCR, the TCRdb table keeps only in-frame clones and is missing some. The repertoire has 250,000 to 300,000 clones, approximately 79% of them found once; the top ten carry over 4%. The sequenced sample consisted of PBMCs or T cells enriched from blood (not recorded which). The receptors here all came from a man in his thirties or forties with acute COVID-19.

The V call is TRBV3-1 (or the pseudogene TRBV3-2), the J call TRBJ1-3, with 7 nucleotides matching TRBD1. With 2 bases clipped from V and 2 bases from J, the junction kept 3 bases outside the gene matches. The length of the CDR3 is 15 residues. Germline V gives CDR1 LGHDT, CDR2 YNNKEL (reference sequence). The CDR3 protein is CASSQHGTAGNTIYF. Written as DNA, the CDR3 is TGTGCCAGCAGCCAACATGGGACAGCTGGAAACACCATATATTTT.

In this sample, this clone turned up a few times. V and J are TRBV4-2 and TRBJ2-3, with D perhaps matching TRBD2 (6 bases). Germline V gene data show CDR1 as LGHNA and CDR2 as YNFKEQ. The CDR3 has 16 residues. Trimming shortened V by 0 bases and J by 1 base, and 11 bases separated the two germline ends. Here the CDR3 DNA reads TGTGCCAGCAGCCAAGAGGCGGCTAGCGGCACAGATACGCAGTATTTT. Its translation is CASSQEAASGTDTQYF.

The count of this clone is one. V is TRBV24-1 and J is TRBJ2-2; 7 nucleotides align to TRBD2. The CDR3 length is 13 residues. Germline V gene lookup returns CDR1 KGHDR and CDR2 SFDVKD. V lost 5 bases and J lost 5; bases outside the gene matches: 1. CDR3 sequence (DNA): TGTGCCACCAGTGGACTAGCAACCGGGGAGCTGTTTTTT. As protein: CATSGLATGELFF.

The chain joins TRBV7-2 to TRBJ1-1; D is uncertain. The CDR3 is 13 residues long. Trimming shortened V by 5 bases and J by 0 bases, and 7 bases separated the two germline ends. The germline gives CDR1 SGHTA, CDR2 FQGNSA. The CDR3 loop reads CASSKEMNTEAFF. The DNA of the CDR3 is TGTGCCAGCAGCAAAGAGATGAACACTGAAGCTTTCTTT.

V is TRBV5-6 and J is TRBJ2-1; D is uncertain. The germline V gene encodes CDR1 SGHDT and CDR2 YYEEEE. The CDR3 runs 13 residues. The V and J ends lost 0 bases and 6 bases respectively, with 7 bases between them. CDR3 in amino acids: CASSLGASNEQFF. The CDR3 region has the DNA TGTGCCAGCAGCTTGGGGGCGAGCAATGAGCAGTTCTTC. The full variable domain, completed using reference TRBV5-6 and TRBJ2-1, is DAGVTQSPTHLIKTRGQQVTLRCSPKSGHDTVSWYQQALGQGPQFIFQYYEEEERQRGNFPDRFSGHQFPNYSSELNVNALLLGDSALYLCASSLGASNEQFFGPGTRLTVL.

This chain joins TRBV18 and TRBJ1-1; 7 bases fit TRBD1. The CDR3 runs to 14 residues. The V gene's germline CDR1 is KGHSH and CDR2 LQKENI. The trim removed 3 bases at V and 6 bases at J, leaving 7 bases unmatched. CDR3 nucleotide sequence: TGTGCCAGCTCACCTCAGACAGGGATGGCTGAAGCTTTCTTT. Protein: CASSPQTGMAEAFF.

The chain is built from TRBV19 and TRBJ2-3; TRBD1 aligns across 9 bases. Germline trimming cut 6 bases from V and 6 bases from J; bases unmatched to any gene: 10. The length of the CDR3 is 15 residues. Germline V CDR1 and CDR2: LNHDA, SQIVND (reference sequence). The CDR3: CASRWGTGSPDTQYF. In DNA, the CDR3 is TGTGCCAGTAGATGGGGGACAGGGAGCCCGGATACGCAGTATTTT. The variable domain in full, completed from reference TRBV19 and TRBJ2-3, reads DGGITQSPKYLFRKEGQNVTLSCEQNLNHDAMYWYRQDPGQGLRLIYYSQIVNDFQKGDIAEGYSVSREKKESFPLTVTSAQKNPTAFYLCASRWGTGSPDTQYFGPGTRLTVL.

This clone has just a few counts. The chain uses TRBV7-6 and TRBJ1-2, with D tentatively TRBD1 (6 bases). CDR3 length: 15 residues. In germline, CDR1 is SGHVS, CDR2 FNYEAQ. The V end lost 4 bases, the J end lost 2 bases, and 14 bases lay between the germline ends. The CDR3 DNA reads TGTGCCAGCAGCTCGGAGACAGGCACAAACTATGGCTACACCTTC. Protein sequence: CASSSETGTNYGYTF.

CDR3 protein: CATLHILDGGGVYGYTF. The DNA for the CDR3 is TGTGCCACCCTCCACATACTCGACGGCGGTGGTGTCTATGGCTACACCTTC. This rearrangement joins TRBV5-4 to TRBJ1-2; unclear D gene. CDR3 size: 17 residues. CDR1 is SGHNT, CDR2 YYREEE, per germline (reference sequence). V was shortened by 9 bases and J by 4 bases, with 28 bases between the two germline ends.

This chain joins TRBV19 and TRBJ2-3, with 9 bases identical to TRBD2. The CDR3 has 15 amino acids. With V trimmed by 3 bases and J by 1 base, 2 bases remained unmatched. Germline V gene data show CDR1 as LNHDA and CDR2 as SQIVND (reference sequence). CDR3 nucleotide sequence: TGTGCCAGTAGTATGATAGCGGGAGGCACAGATACGCAGTATTTT. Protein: CASSMIAGGTDTQYF.

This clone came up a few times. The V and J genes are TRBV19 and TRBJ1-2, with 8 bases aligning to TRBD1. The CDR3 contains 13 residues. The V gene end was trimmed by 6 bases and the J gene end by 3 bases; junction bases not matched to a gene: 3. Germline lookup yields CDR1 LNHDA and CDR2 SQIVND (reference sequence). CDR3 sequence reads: CASREQGDYGYTF. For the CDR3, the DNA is TGTGCCAGTAGGGAACAGGGGGACTATGGCTACACCTTC.

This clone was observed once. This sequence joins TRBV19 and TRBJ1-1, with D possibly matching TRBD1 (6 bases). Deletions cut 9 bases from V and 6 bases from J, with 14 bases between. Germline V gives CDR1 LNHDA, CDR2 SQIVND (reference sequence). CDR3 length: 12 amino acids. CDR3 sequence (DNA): TGTGCCAGCCTGAGGGGGTACGCTGAAGCTTTCTTT. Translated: CASLRGYAEAFF.

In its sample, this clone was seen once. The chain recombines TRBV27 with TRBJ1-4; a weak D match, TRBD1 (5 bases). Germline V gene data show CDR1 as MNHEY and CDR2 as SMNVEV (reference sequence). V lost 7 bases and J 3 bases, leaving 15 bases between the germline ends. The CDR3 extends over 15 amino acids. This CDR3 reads CASTIGGGANEKLFF. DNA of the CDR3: TGTGCCAGCACCATCGGAGGAGGGGCTAATGAAAAACTGTTTTTT.

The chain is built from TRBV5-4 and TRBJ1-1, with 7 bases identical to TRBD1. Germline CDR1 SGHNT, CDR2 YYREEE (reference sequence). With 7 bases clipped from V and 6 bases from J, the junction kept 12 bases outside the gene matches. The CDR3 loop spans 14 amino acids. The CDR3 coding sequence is TGTGCCAGCTCACTCCCGGGACAGTCATCTGAAGCTTTCTTT. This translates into CASSLPGQSSEAFF.

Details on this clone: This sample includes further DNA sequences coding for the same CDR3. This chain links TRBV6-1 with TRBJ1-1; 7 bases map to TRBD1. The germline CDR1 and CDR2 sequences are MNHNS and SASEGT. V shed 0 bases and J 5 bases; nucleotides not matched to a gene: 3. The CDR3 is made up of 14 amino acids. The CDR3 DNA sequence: TGTGCCAGCAGTGAAGCGGGCAGGGGGACTGAAGCTTTCTTT. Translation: CASSEAGRGTEAFF.

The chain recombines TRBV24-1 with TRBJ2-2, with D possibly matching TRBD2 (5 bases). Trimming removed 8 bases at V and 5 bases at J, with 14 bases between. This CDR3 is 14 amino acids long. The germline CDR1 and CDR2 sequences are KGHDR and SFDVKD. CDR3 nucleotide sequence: TGTGCCACCATGGGTGGGCCGGGGACCGGGGAGCTGTTTTTT. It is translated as CATMGGPGTGELFF.

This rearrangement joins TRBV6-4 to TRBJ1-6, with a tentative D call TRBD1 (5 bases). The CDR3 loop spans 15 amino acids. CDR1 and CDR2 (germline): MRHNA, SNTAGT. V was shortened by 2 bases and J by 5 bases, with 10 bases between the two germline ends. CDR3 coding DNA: TGTGCCAGCAGTGACACGGCAGGGAATAATTCACCCCTCCACTTT. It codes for CASSDTAGNNSPLHF.

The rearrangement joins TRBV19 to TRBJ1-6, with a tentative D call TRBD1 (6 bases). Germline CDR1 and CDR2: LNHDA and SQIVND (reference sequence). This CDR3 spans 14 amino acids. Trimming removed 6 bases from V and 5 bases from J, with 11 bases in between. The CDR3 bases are TGTGCCAGTAGGGACGACAGGAATAATTCACCCCTCCACTTT. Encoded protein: CASRDDRNNSPLHF.

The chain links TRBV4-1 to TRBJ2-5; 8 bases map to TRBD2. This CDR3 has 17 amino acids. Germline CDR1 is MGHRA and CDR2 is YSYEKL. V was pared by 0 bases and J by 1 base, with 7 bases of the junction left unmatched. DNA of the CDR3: TGCGCCAGCAGCCAAGATTCGGGGACTAGGGGCCAAGAGACCCAGTACTTC. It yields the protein CASSQDSGTRGQETQYF.

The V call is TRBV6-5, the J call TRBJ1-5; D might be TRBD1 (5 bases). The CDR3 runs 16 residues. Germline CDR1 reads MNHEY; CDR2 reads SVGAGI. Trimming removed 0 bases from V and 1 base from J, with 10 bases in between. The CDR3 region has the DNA TGTGCCAGCAGTTACTCACGGGAGGGGAGCAATCAGCCCCAGCATTTT. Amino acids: CASSYSREGSNQPQHF.

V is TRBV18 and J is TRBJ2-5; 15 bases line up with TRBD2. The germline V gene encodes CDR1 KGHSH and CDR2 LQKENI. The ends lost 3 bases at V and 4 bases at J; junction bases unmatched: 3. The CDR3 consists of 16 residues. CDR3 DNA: TGTGCCAGCTCACCGACGGGACTAGCGGGGGGAGAGACCCAGTACTTC. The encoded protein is CASSPTGLAGGETQYF.

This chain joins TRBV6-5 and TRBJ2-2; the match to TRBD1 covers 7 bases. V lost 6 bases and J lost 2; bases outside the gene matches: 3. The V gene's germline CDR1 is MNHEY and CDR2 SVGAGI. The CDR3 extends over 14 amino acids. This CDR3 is CASRRQGNTGELFF. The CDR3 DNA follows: TGTGCCAGCAGAAGACAGGGAAACACCGGGGAGCTGTTTTTT.

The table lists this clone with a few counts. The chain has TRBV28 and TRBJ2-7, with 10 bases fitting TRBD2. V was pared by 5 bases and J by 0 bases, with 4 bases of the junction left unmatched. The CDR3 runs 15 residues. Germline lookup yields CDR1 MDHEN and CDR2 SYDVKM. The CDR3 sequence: CASSPGLASSYEQYV. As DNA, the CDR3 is TGTGCCAGCAGTCCGGGACTAGCGAGCTCCTACGAGCAGTACGTC.

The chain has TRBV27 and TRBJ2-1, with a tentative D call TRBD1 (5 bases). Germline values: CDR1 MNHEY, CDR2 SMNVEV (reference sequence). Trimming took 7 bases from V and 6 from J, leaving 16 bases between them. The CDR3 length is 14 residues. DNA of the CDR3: TGTGCCAGCAAAGGGCAGGGTTCTACCAATGAGCAGTTCTTC. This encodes CASKGQGSTNEQFF.

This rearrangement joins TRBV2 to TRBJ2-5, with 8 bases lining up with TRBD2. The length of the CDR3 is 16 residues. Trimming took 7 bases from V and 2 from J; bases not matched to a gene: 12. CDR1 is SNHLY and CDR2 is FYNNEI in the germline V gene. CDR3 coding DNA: TGTGCCAGCACCTTAGGAGCCAGCGGGGGACAAGAGACCCAGTACTTC. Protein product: CASTLGASGGQETQYF.

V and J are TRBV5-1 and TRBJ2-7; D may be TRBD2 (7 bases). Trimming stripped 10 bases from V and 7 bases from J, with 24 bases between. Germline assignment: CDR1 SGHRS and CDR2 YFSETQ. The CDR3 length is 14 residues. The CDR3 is CAQRRGPPYGEQYV. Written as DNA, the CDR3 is TGCGCCCAAAGGCGGGGGCCGCCATACGGGGAGCAGTACGTC.

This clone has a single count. CDR3 bases: TGTGCCAGCGGGGAGACAGGGACGAACACTGAAGCTTTCTTT. This translates into CASGETGTNTEAFF. The chain recombines TRBV2 with TRBJ1-1, with TRBD1 matching 7 bases. CDR1 SNHLY and CDR2 FYNNEI come from the germline V gene. The CDR3 consists of 14 residues. J lost 1 base, V lost 8 bases, and 7 bases had no gene match. Full variable domain (outside the CDR3, taken from reference TRBV2 and TRBJ1-1): EPEVTQTPSHQVTQMGQEVILRCVPISNHLYFYWYRQILGQKVEFLVSFYNNEISEKSEIFDDQFSVERPDGSNFTLKIRSTKLEDSAMYFCASGETGTNTEAFFGQGTRLTVV.

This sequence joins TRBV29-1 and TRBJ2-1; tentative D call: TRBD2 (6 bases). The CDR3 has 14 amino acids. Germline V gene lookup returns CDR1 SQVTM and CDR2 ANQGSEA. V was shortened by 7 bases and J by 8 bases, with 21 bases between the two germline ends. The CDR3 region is CSGHQDYDFDEQFF. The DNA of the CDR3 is TGCAGCGGCCACCAGGACTACGACTTCGATGAGCAGTTCTTC.

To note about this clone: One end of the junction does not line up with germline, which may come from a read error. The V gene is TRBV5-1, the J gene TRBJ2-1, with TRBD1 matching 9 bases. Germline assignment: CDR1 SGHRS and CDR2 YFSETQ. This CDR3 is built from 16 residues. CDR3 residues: CASAYTGGASYNEQFF. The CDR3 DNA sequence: TGTGCCAGCGCCTATACAGGGGGCGCTTCCTACAATGAGCAGTTCTTC.

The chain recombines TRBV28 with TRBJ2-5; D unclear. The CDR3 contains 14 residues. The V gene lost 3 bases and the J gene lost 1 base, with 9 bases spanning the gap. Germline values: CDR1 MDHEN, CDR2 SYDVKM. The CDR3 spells CASSLAPGQETQYF. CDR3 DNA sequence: TGTGCCAGCAGTTTGGCCCCAGGCCAAGAGACCCAGTACTTC.

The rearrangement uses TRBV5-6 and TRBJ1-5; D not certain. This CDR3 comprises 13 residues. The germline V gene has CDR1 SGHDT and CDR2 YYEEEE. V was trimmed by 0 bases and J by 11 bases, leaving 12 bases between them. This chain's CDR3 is CASSLAAATAQHF. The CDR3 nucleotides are TGTGCCAGCAGCTTGGCAGCGGCAACAGCCCAGCATTTT.